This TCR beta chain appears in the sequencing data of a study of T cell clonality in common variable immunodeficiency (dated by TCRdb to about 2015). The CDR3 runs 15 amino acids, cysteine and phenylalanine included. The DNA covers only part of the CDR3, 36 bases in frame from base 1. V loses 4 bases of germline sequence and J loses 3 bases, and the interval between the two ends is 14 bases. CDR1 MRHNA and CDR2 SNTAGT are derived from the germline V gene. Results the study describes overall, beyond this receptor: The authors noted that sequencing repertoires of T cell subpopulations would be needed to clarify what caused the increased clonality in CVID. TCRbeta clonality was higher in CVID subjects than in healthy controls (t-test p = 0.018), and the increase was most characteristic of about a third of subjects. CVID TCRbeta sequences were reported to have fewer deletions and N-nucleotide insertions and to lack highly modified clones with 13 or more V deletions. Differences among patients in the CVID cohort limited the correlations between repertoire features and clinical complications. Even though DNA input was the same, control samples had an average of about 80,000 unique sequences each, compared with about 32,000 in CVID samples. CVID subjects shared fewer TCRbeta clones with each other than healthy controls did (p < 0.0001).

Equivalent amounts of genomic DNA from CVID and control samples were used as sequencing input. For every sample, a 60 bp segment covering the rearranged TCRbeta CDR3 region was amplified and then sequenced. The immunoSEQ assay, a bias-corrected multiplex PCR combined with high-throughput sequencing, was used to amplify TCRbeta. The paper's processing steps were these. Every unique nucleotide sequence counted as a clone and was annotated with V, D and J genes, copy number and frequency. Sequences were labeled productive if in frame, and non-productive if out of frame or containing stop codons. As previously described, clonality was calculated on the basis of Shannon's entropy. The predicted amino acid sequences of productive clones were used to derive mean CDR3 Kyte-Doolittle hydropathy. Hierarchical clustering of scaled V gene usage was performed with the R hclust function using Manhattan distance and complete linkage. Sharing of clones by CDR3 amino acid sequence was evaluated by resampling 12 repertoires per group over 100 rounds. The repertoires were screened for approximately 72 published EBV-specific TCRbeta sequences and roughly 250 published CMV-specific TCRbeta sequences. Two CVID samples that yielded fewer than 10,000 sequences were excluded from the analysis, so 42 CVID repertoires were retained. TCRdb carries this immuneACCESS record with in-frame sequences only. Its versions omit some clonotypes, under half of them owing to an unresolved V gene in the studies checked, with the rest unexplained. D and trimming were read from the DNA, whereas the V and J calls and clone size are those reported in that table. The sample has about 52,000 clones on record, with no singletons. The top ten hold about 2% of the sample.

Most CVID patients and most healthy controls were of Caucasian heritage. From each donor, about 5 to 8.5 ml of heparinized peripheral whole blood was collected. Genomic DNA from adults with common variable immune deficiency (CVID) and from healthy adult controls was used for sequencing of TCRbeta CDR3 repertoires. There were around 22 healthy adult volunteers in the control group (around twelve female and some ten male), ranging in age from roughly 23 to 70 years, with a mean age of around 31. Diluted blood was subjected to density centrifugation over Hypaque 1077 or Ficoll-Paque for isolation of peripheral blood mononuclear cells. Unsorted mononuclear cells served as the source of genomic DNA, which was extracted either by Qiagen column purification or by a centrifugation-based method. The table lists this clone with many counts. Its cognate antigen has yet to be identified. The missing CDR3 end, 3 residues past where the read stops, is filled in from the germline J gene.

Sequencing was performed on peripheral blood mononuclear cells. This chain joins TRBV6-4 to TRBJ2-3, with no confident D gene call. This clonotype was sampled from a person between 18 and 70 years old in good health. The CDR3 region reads CASSAQKGRTDTQYF. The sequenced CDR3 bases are TGTGCCAGCAGTGCCCAGAAGGGTAGAACAGATACG.